The clone carrying this T cell receptor beta chain was detected ten times or more. These data come from a study of blood T cell repertoires in COVID-19. Study details: COVID-19 samples collected from the United States, Italy and Spain covered acute and convalescent phases. PBMCs, B-cell-depleted T cells, or T cells were the source of the cDNA or gDNA that made up the material.

Trimming cost V 11 bases and J 0 bases, with 15 bases left between them. Germline CDR1 reads ENHRY; CDR2 reads SYGVKD. CDR3 length equals 14 residues. Original processing methods: By means of reference gene primer amplification, nucleated cell counts were estimated. Sequenced by immunoSEQ multiplex PCR; TCRdb stores in-frame clones only, minus some. V and J calls and clone size are as listed in that table; D and trimming were resolved from the DNA. Found here are about 47,000 clones, 68% of them singletons; the top ten hold 8.8%. The sequence derives from a woman between 65 and 79 years old with acute or convalescent COVID-19. The specimen was peripheral blood. This rearrangement joins TRBV10-3 to TRBJ2-3, with D perhaps TRBD2 (5 bases). CDR3 sequence (DNA): TGTGCCTTGGCCCCGGACTTTAGCACAGATACGCAGTATTTT. Encoded protein: CALAPDFSTDTQYF.